This T cell receptor (beta chain) was documented in a study of technical replicates of blood from a handful of donors. V was trimmed by 5 bases and J by 3 bases, leaving 19 bases between them. Germline values: CDR1 MNHNY, CDR2 SVGAGI (reference sequence). This CDR3 spans 16 amino acids. TCRdb keeps only in-frame clones here, not all; method: immunoSEQ multiplex PCR. The repertoire holds 81,000 or so clones, with 96% as singletons. The chain employs TRBV6-6 and TRBJ1-1; D is perhaps TRBD1 (6 bases). This clonotype originated in a human donor in good health. Sequences were obtained from T cells isolated from PBMCs. CDR3: CASSHPPNRVDTEAFF. DNA for the CDR3: TGTGCCAGCAGTCACCCCCCCAACAGGGTAGACACTGAAGCTTTCTTT.